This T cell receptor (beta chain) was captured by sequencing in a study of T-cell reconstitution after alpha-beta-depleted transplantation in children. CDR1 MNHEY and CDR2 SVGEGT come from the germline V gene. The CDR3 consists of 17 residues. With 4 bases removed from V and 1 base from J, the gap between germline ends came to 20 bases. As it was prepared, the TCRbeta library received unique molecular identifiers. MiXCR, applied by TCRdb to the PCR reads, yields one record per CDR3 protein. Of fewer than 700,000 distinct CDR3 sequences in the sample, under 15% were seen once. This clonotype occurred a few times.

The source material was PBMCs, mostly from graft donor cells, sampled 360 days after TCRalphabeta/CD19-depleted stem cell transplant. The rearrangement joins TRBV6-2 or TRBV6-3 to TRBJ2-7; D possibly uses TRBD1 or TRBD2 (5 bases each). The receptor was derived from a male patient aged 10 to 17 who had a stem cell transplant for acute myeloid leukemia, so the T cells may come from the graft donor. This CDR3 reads CASSFWSSGHHSYEQYF. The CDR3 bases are TGTGCCAGCAGTTTCTGGTCCTCGGGGCACCATTCCTACGAGCAGTACTTC.